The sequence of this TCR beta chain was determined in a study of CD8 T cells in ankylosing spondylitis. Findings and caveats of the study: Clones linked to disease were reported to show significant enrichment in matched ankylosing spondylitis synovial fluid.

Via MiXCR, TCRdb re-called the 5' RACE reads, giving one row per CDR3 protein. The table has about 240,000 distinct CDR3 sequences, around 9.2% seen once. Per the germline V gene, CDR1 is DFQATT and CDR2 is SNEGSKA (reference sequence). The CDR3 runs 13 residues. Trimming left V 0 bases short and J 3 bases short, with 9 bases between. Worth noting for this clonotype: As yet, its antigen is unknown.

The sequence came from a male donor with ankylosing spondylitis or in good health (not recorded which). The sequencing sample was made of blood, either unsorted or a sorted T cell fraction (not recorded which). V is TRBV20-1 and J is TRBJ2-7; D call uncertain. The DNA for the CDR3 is TGCAGTGCTAGAGATTACGTCGGCTACGAGCAGTACTTC. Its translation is CSARDYVGYEQYF.